These 21 T cell receptor beta chains came from one sample sequenced in a study of cytomegalovirus exposure and HLA in healthy donors. Primers for the PCR totalled 60 Vbeta and 13 Jbeta. Repertoires were generated with immunoSEQ multiplex PCR, while TCRdb's copy carries only in-frame clones and drops some. The sample carries more than 110,000 clones, 73% recorded once. The sample taken for sequencing was PBMCs. The receptors stem from a human donor in good health.

About this clone itself: Other DNA sequences in this sample translate to the same CDR3. This chain uses TRBV5-1 with TRBJ2-5, with 12 bases matching TRBD2. The CDR3 is 15 amino acids. J lost 5 bases, V lost 0 bases, and 2 bases had no gene match. Germline CDR1 and CDR2: SGHRS and YFSETQ. The CDR3 coding sequence is TGCGCCAGCAGCTTGGGTCTAGCGGGAGGGGAGACCCAGTACTTC. Its protein product is CASSLGLAGGETQYF.

The chain couples TRBV19 to TRBJ1-2, with 7 bases fitting TRBD1. V shed 6 bases and J 4 bases; nucleotides not matched to a gene: 8. CDR1 and CDR2 from the germline V gene are LNHDA and SQIVND (reference sequence). The CDR3 runs 14 residues. CDR3 nucleotide sequence: TGTGCCAGTAGCCAACAGGGGTTCAGCTATGGCTACACCTTC. The encoded protein is CASSQQGFSYGYTF.

This chain links TRBV29-1 with TRBJ1-1; D call uncertain. Germline V gene lookup returns CDR1 SQVTM and CDR2 ANQGSEA. Trimming shortened V by 2 bases and J by 4 bases, and 11 bases separated the two germline ends. CDR3 length equals 13 residues. The CDR3 region is CSVESLGGTEAFF. The DNA of the CDR3 is TGCAGCGTTGAATCCCTCGGAGGCACTGAAGCTTTCTTT.

This clone was observed a handful of times. This chain uses TRBV28 with TRBJ2-6; no reliable D call. The germline V gene encodes CDR1 MDHEN and CDR2 SYDVKM. CDR3 length: 14 amino acids. The ends were cut back, 5 bases at V and 0 bases at J, with 5 bases in the middle. For the CDR3, the DNA is TGTGCCAGCAGTCGGGTCTCTGGGGCCAACGTCCTGACTTTC. As protein: CASSRVSGANVLTF.

A word on this clone: The junction does not match germline at one end; this may be a read error. The V and J genes are TRBV5-1 and TRBJ1-2; the D gene is possibly TRBD1 (6 bases). The CDR3 runs to 14 residues. Germline loops: CDR1 SGHRS, CDR2 YFSETQ. As DNA, the CDR3 is TGCGCCAGCAGCCCCAGGGGAGGGTTCTATGGCTACCCCTTC. It specifies CASSPRGGFYGYPF.

The rearrangement joins TRBV5-6 to TRBJ2-7; D remains ambiguous. CDR3 length: 12 residues. The ends were cut back, 1 base at V and 5 bases at J, with 7 bases in the middle. Per the germline V gene, CDR1 is SGHDT and CDR2 is YYEEEE. In DNA form, the CDR3 reads TGTGCCAGCAGCTTGTTTTTCGACGAGCAGTACTTC. It is translated as CASSLFFDEQYF.

V usage is TRBV28 and J usage is TRBJ2-5; 9 positions agree with TRBD2. This CDR3 has 16 residues. Losses at the gene ends were 5 bases for V and 9 bases for J; bases not matched to a gene: 16. Germline values: CDR1 MDHEN, CDR2 SYDVKM. The CDR3, as DNA: TGTGCCAGCAGTCTCTACCCGGGACTAGCCCTGGACTCCCAGTACTTC. Translated: CASSLYPGLALDSQYF.

Written as DNA, the CDR3 is TGTGCCAGCAGCTTACCAGGGTTTCCCGGGGAGCTGTTTTTT. Translation: CASSLPGFPGELFF. V is TRBV13 and J is TRBJ2-2, with D perhaps matching TRBD1 (5 bases). The CDR3 covers 14 residues. Trimming left V 2 bases short and J 6 bases short, with 10 bases between. Germline CDR1 is PRHDT and CDR2 is FYEKMQ (reference sequence).

The J gene is TRBJ1-6, the V gene TRBV27, with 7 bases aligning to TRBD1. This CDR3 region has 14 residues. Germline values: CDR1 MNHEY, CDR2 SMNVEV (reference sequence). The V segment lost 8 bases and the J segment 4 bases; nucleotides outside the gene matches: 5. CDR3 sequence: CASATGAYNSPLHF. CDR3 nucleotide sequence: TGTGCCAGCGCTACAGGGGCTTATAATTCACCCCTCCACTTT.

CDR3: CASSLQGGTEAFF. The CDR3 DNA is TGTGCCAGCAGCTTGCAGGGGGGCACTGAAGCTTTCTTT. This rearrangement joins TRBV5-4 to TRBJ1-1, with 7 bases lining up with TRBD1. The CDR3 loop spans 13 amino acids. With V trimmed by 1 base and J by 4 bases, 1 base remained unmatched. Germline CDR1 is SGHNT and CDR2 is YYREEE (reference sequence).

This clone was counted only a few times. The J gene is TRBJ2-5, the V gene TRBV2; D gene ambiguous. This CDR3 has 13 amino acids. In germline, CDR1 is SNHLY, CDR2 FYNNEI. The V end was cut by 2 bases, the J end by 5 bases, with 9 bases between. This chain's CDR3 is CASSERSGETQYF. In DNA, the CDR3 is TGTGCCAGCAGTGAAAGGTCAGGTGAGACCCAGTACTTC.

The chain couples TRBV19 to TRBJ1-4; TRBD1 matches 8 bases. V lost 4 bases to trimming and J lost 8 bases; unmatched junction nucleotides: 9. The germline V gene has CDR1 LNHDA and CDR2 SQIVND (reference sequence). The CDR3 is 15 amino acids. DNA of the CDR3: TGTGCCAGTAGTAATCCAGGGGGCTTCGGGGAAAAACTGTTTTTT. It encodes CASSNPGGFGEKLFF.

The chain uses TRBV30 and TRBJ2-5; 7 bases agree with TRBD1. V was pared by 3 bases and J by 4 bases, with 8 bases of the junction left unmatched. The CDR3 has 14 amino acids. Germline V lookup: CDR1 GTSNPN, CDR2 SVGIG (reference sequence). CDR3 region: CAWRTGTWGETQYF. The DNA of the CDR3 is TGTGCCTGGAGGACAGGGACCTGGGGAGAGACCCAGTACTTC.

This clone came up a few times. The CDR3 DNA reads TGTGCCAGCAGCCCTGGGACAGGGGAGGCCGGGGAGCTGTTTTTT. This encodes CASSPGTGEAGELFF. The rearrangement links TRBV9 to TRBJ2-2, with TRBD1 identical over 10 bases. CDR1 and CDR2 (germline): SGDLS, YYNGEE. Trimming at V came to 4 bases and at J to 6 bases, leaving 6 bases not matched to a gene. The CDR3 totals 15 residues. Combining the CDR3 with reference TRBV9 and TRBJ2-2 gives the whole variable domain DSGVTQTPKHLITATGQRVTLRCSPRSGDLSVYWYQQSLDQGLQFLIQYYNGEERAKGNILERFSAQQFPDLHSELNLSSLELGDSALYFCASSPGTGEAGELFFGEGSRLTVL.

The chain couples TRBV5-4 to TRBJ2-7; perhaps TRBD2 as D (6 bases). The germline gives CDR1 SGHNT, CDR2 YYREEE (reference sequence). V lost 0 bases, J lost 3 bases, and 10 bases lay in between. CDR3 length: 14 amino acids. CDR3 region: CASSLVQGGYEQYF. The CDR3, as DNA: TGTGCCAGCAGCTTGGTTCAGGGAGGCTACGAGCAGTACTTC.

V gene TRBV6-5 combines with J gene TRBJ1-1; D not certain. CDR1 and CDR2 (germline): MNHEY, SVGAGI. The CDR3 sequence is 15 residues long. V shed 0 bases and J shed 3 bases, with 11 bases lying between them. Here the CDR3 reads CASSYSGPPDTEAFF. In DNA form, the CDR3 reads TGTGCCAGCAGTTACTCGGGCCCCCCGGACACTGAAGCTTTCTTT.

This clone showed up just once. The chain carries TRBV28 and TRBJ1-5; 7 nucleotides match TRBD1. This CDR3 spans 17 amino acids. The trim removed 6 bases at V and 1 base at J, leaving 12 bases unmatched. Germline CDR1 and CDR2: MDHEN and SYDVKM. CDR3 in amino acids: CASSHRRTGRSNQPQHF. CDR3 DNA: TGTGCCAGCAGCCACAGAAGGACAGGTAGGAGCAATCAGCCCCAGCATTTT. Together with reference TRBV28 and TRBJ1-5, the CDR3 gives the full variable domain: DVKVTQSSRYLVKRTGEKVFLECVQDMDHENMFWYRQDPGLGLRLIYFSYDVKMKEKGDIPEGYSVSREKKERFSLILESASTNQTSMYLCASSHRRTGRSNQPQHFGDGTRLSIL.

The chain uses TRBV2 and TRBJ2-7, with 9 positions matching TRBD1. The CDR3 runs 21 residues. The V and J ends lost 2 bases and 2 bases, in that order; junction bases with no gene match: 22. Germline V lookup: CDR1 SNHLY, CDR2 FYNNEI. This chain's CDR3 is CASSEFVSPRSGTGPTYEQYF. CDR3 sequence (DNA): TGTGCCAGCAGTGAATTCGTATCCCCCCGCTCCGGGACAGGGCCAACCTACGAGCAGTACTTC.

The chain combines TRBV19 with TRBJ2-3; D may be TRBD1 (6 bases). Trimming shortened V by 8 bases and J by 1 base, and 13 bases separated the two germline ends. The CDR3 has 14 residues. In germline, CDR1 is LNHDA, CDR2 SQIVND (reference sequence). CDR3 in DNA: TGTGCCAGTTCCACAGGGATGCGCACAGATACGCAGTATTTT. This translates into CASSTGMRTDTQYF. The variable domain in full, with the rest retrieved from reference TRBV19 and TRBJ2-3, is DGGITQSPKYLFRKEGQNVTLSCEQNLNHDAMYWYRQDPGQGLRLIYYSQIVNDFQKGDIAEGYSVSREKKESFPLTVTSAQKNPTAFYLCASSTGMRTDTQYFGPGTRLTVL.

The genes are TRBV6-5 and TRBJ2-7; TRBD1 agrees at 7 bases. Germline-derived CDR1 and CDR2 are MNHEY and SVGAGI. Unmatched junction bases numbered 6, after V lost 10 bases and J lost 3 bases. The CDR3 has 12 amino acids. The CDR3 coding sequence is TGTGCCACAGAAGGACAGGACTACGAGCAGTACTTC. Amino acid sequence: CATEGQDYEQYF.

J is TRBJ1-4 and V is TRBV6-5; the match to TRBD1 covers 7 bases. CDR3 size: 15 residues. Losses at the gene ends were 5 bases for V and 1 base for J; bases not matched to a gene: 4. CDR1 is MNHEY and CDR2 is SVGAGI in the germline V gene. The CDR3 loop is CASSPDRETNEKLFF. CDR3 sequence (DNA): TGTGCCAGCAGTCCCGACAGGGAAACTAATGAAAAACTGTTTTTT.